Included here is one T cell receptor delta chain sequence, with context. Antigen specificity is unknown. The protein given by TCRdb reflects a much larger clone and differs at residue 7 from this DNA's translation, likely from a read error; the protein shown is the DNA's translation. TCRdb redid clone calling on the multiplex PCR reads using CATT. The sample has tens of thousands of delta-chain clones; 0.8% to 1% are singletons. The data originate from a study of γδ T cells in repeated Plasmodium falciparum infection. Flow sorting of PBMC yielded separate Vgamma9/Vdelta2+ and Vdelta2-negative gammadelta T cell populations for bulk repertoire analysis. Trimming cost V 5 bases and J 2 bases, with 17 bases left between them. CDR1 is GEAIGNYY and CDR2 is EKD in the germline V gene. The CDR3 sequence is 15 residues long. Study conclusions and caveats: Compared with Australian children, Malian Vdelta2-negative repertoires seemed more clonal, less diverse, less shared. Over time and infection, Vgamma9/Vdelta2+ repertoires remained highly stable and polyclonal. Malian donors came from one small rural village, predominantly one ethnic group.

This receptor was obtained from a pool of human donors (malaria-infected and uninfected, not separated). The V and J genes are TRDV2 and TRDJ1; tentatively, D is TRDD2 (5 bases). TCRdb gives no J gene; it was assigned here by matching the DNA to germline. Sequenced: gamma-delta T cells from blood. In DNA, the CDR3 is TGTGCCTGTGCCTACCTCAGCCCCCAAACCGATAAACTCATCTTT. This codes for CACAYLSPQTDKLIF.